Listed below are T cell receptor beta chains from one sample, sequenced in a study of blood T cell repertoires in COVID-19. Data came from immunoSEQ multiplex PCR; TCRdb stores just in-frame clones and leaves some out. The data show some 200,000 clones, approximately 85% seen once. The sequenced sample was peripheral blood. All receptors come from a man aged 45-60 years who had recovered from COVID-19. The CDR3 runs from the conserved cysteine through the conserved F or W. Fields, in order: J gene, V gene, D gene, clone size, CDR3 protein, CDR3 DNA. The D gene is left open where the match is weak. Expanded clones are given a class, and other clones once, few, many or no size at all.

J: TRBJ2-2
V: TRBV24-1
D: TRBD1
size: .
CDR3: CATSDVQGFPLGTGELFF
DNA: TGTGCCACCAGTGATGTACAGGGGTTTCCCCTGGGGACCGGGGAGCTGTTTTTT

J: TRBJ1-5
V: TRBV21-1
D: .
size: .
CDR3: CASNSRGGNQPQHF
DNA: TGTGCCAGCAATTCCAGGGGGGGCAATCAGCCCCAGCATTTT

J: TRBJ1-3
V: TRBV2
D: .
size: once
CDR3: CASSEGLGSSGNTIYF
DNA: TGTGCCAGCAGTGAGGGGCTTGGTTCCTCTGGAAACACCATATATTTT

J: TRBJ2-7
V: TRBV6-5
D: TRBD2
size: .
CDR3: CASSYIGGATYEQYF
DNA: TGTGCCAGCAGTTACATCGGGGGGGCAACCTACGAGCAGTACTTC

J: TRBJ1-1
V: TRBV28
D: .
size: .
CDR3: CASSRGGANTEAFF
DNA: TGTGCCAGCAGCCGAGGGGGGGCAAACACTGAAGCTTTCTTT

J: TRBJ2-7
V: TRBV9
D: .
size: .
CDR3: CASSGRKDYEQYF
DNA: TGTGCCAGCAGCGGCAGGAAAGACTACGAGCAGTACTTC

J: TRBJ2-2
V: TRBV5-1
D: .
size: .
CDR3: CASSLSYGESNTGELFF
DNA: TGCGCCAGCAGCTTGAGTTACGGGGAATCGAACACCGGGGAGCTGTTTTTT

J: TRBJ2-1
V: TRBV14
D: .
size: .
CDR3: CASSPPRGKGSYNEQFF
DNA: TGTGCCAGCAGCCCCCCTCGCGGGAAAGGTTCCTACAATGAGCAGTTCTTC

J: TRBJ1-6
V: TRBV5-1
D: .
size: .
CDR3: CASSGGESSSPLHF
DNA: TGCGCCAGCAGTGGAGGGGAGAGTTCTTCACCCCTCCACTTT

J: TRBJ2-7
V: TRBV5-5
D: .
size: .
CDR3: CASSSTGYSYEQYF
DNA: TGTGCCAGCAGCTCCACAGGCTACTCCTACGAGCAGTACTTC

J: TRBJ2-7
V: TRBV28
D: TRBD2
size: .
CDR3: CASRILAGAYEQYF
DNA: TGTGCCAGCAGAATACTAGCGGGAGCCTACGAGCAGTACTTC

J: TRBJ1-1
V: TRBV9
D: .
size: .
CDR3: CASSAGGSTGTEAFF
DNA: TGTGCCAGCAGCGCGGGAGGGAGTACTGGCACTGAAGCTTTCTTT

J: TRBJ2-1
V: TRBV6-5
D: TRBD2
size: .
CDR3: CASSYSNGTRYEQFF
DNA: TGTGCCAGCAGTTACTCGAACGGGACTAGATATGAGCAGTTCTTC

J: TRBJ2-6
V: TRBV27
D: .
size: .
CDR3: CASSPGGANVLTF
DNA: TGTGCCAGCAGTCCTGGCGGGGCCAACGTCCTGACTTTC

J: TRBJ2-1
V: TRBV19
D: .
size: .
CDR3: CASSEVTTYNEQFF
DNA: TGTGCCAGTAGTGAGGTAACAACCTACAATGAGCAGTTCTTC

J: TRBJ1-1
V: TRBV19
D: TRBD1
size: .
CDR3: CASSPRDRMNTEAFF
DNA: TGTGCCAGTAGTCCGAGGGACAGGATGAACACTGAAGCTTTCTTT

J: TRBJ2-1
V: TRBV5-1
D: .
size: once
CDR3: CASSSGVSSYNEQFF
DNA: TGCGCCAGCAGCTCCGGGGTTAGCTCCTACAATGAGCAGTTCTTC